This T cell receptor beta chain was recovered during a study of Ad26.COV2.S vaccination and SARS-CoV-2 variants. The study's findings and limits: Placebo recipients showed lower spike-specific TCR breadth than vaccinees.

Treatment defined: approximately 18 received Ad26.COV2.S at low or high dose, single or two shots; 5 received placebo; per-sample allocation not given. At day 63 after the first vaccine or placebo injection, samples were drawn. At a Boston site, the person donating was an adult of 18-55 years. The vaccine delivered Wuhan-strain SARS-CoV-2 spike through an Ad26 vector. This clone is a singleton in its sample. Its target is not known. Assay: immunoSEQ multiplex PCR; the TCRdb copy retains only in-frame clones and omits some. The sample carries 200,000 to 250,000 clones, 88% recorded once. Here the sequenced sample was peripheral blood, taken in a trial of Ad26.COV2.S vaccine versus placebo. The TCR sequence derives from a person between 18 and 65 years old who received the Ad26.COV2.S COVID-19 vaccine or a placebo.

Here the CDR3 reads CASSLQADIGTPLHF. The CDR3 bases are TGTGCCAGCAGTTTACAGGCCGACATAGGGACACCCCTCCACTTT. The chain uses TRBV28 and TRBJ1-6; D uncertain. Germline CDR1 and CDR2: MDHEN and SYDVKM. This CDR3 region has 15 residues. The germline V and J ends were trimmed by 2 bases and 11 bases, with 16 bases remaining between them.